This TCR beta chain was found in a study of blood T cell repertoires in COVID-19 (dated by TCRdb to 2018 to 2020). For context, the study as a whole: Collaborator samples came from the United States, Italy and Spain and covered acute and convalescent phases of COVID-19. The material from the prospective study consisted of cDNA or gDNA derived from T cells, B-cell-depleted T cells, or PBMCs. The dataset comprised deeply sampled blood TCRbeta repertoires from subjects exposed to, actively infected with, or recovered from COVID-19. A freely available public database, intended as a resource for researchers studying the immune response to SARS-CoV-2, is where the repertoires were released. Samples were obtained from the ongoing ImmuneRACE study (first 160 participants) and from about 1,300 subjects provided by 6 global collaborators. Sample metadata almost always included a de-identified subject ID, COVID-19 status, age in years and sex. Where HLA class I and class II types were available, the types were taken from metadata supplied by the sample provider, not from assay-based typing. Results the study describes overall, beyond this receptor: How much clinical and demographic metadata was included differed by source and by participant, and the metadata was provided uncurated.

In regard to this clone: The specificity of this receptor is unknown. Within one base of it there is no much larger clone, and no base qualities were kept.

The immunoSEQ Assay, a bias-controlled multiplex PCR, was used to amplify TCRbeta CDR3 regions from genomic DNA. In the source study's methods: Nucleated cell counts per sample were estimated from amplification of reference gene primers within the assay. To quantify the absolute abundance of each unique TCRbeta CDR3 rearrangement, sequence reads were collapsed and filtered. For each sample, productive Simpson clonality was calculated by taking the square root of Simpson's diversity index across productive rearrangements. TCRdb provides this immuneACCESS table in a form limited to in-frame rearrangements. Some clones are lacking; in checked studies, under half of them reflect an unresolved V gene, and why the rest are absent is not known. V and J calls plus clone size are reproduced from that table; the DNA served to infer D and trimming. The sample has 380,000 or so clones on record, 80% to 90% of them singletons. 1.3% of the sample is held by the ten biggest clonotypes.

In the prospective study, participants were about 18 to 95 years old, resided in around 25 geographic areas of the United States, and were enrolled through a virtual design. To assign participants to cohorts, the prospective study relied on clinical history that participants themselves reported in a screening survey and a study questionnaire. Recovered participants in ImmuneRACE Cohort 3 were defined as having two consecutive negative NP/OP PCR tests, clearance from a healthcare professional, or resolution of symptoms. Each participant in the prospective study had whole blood, serum and a nasopharyngeal or oropharyngeal swab collected by mobile phlebotomists. Additional blood draws and questionnaires over an approximately 2-month period could optionally be provided by prospective study participants. Blood samples from the prospective study were shipped frozen or at room temperature prior to DNA extraction.

The sample was PBMCs or T cells enriched from blood (not recorded which). The sequence was collected from a man aged 25 to 40 who had recovered from COVID-19.

The nucleotides are TGCGCCAGCAGCCAAGATCCGGACAGGGACTACGAGCAGTACTTC. The resulting protein is CASSQDPDRDYEQYF. The V and J segments used are TRBV4-1 and TRBJ2-7; 8 central bases correspond to TRBD1. CDR1 MGHRA and CDR2 YSYEKL are derived from the germline V gene. The germline V and J ends show losses of 0 bases and 3 bases respectively, and no gene match explains 4 bases of the junction. The CDR3 covers 15 residues, taking in both the cysteine and the phenylalanine. CDR3 DNA only is kept here, 45 bases in frame from base 1.